The 4 T cell receptor beta chains listed next were all sequenced from one sample in a study of lymphopenia after photon versus proton radiotherapy. The table came from immunoSEQ multiplex PCR; TCRdb's copy has only in-frame clones and leaves some out. Of 55,000 to 70,000 clones listed, approximately 91% were seen once; the top ten hold around 2.6%. This sample comprised peripheral blood, obtained from a patient treated with photon-based radiotherapy. These receptor sequences come from a woman in her seventies with pancreatic cancer.

Written as DNA, the CDR3 is TGTGCCAGCAGCGTAGAACCCGGGACAGCTTACAATGAGCAGTTCTTC. It encodes CASSVEPGTAYNEQFF. J is TRBJ2-1 and V is TRBV9; TRBD1 matches 7 bases. This CDR3 region has 16 residues. The V segment lost 0 bases and the J segment 4 bases; nucleotides outside the gene matches: 7. Germline V gene data show CDR1 as SGDLS and CDR2 as YYNGEE. Full variable domain (remainder filled in from reference TRBV9 and TRBJ2-1): DSGVTQTPKHLITATGQRVTLRCSPRSGDLSVYWYQQSLDQGLQFLIQYYNGEERAKGNILERFSAQQFPDLHSELNLSSLELGDSALYFCASSVEPGTAYNEQFFGPGTRLTVL.

The J gene is TRBJ2-2, the V gene TRBV30, with 7 positions matching TRBD1. The CDR3 covers 15 residues. The germline V gene has CDR1 GTSNPN and CDR2 SVGIG (reference sequence). The V segment lost 0 bases and the J segment 2 bases; nucleotides outside the gene matches: 3. In DNA, the CDR3 is TGTGCCTGGAGTGTAGGGACAGTCAACACCGGGGAGCTGTTTTTT. This gives the protein CAWSVGTVNTGELFF. Based on the CDR3 plus reference TRBV30 and TRBJ2-2, the full variable domain is SQTIHQWPATLVQPVGSPLSLECTVEGTSNPNLYWYRQAAGRGLQLLFYSVGIGQISSEVPQNLSASRPQDRQFILSSKKLLLSDSGFYLCAWSVGTVNTGELFFGEGSRLTVL.

The chain links TRBV30 to TRBJ2-7, with D maybe TRBD1 (6 bases). Germline values: CDR1 GTSNPN, CDR2 SVGIG (reference sequence). This CDR3 comprises 16 residues. V was shortened by 8 bases and J by 5 bases, with 28 bases between the two germline ends. The CDR3 DNA follows: TGTGCCCTCTCTTGGGACATCGGGGCAGTATCCCACGAGCAGTACTTC. It codes for CALSWDIGAVSHEQYF.

The rearrangement joins TRBV7-2 to TRBJ2-1; possible D gene TRBD1, 5 bases. This CDR3 is built from 15 residues. Per the germline V gene, CDR1 is SGHTA and CDR2 is FQGNSA. The V end lost 4 bases, the J end lost 2 bases, and 12 bases lay between the germline ends. The CDR3, as DNA: TGTGCCAGCAGCTCCGGAGTAGGGGCCTACAATGAGCAGTTCTTC. The encoded protein is CASSSGVGAYNEQFF.